This T cell receptor (beta chain) was sequenced in a study of long-term antiretroviral therapy in people with HIV. Findings and limits, study-wide: Across all time points, the repertoire was dominated by clones that expanded before ART. The range of CDR3 lengths in HIV repertoires proved narrower than that found in controls.

This clone was counted a single time. Its target is unknown. Per donor, a minimum of one pre-ART and a minimum of two post-ART PBMC samples were available. The CDR3 loop spans 14 amino acids. Germline lookup yields CDR1 MDHEN and CDR2 SYDVKM. V was pared by 2 bases and J by 4 bases, with 11 bases between. The immunoSEQ assay was v3.0, run at survey level. Sequencing was intended to reach about 40,000-50,000 T-cell genomes per sample. Some clones are missing from TCRdb's copy, which holds only in-frame ones; the method was immunoSEQ multiplex PCR. The table includes tens of thousands of clones, around 78% detected once.

The starting material was unsorted PBMCs, obtained 3.1 years after starting antiretroviral therapy. This rearrangement joins TRBV28 to TRBJ2-5, with no clear D. The origin of this receptor is a woman between 50 and 59 years old with HIV. The CDR3 DNA sequence: TGTGCCAGCAGTTTACCGCAGGTTCGAGAGACCCAGTACTTC. This encodes CASSLPQVRETQYF.